A selection of T cell receptor beta chains follows, all from one sample in a study of T cell changes during pregnancy in multiple sclerosis. The table came from immunoSEQ multiplex PCR; TCRdb's copy has only in-frame clones and leaves some out. The data hold some 40,000 clones, with around 93% observed a single time. The sample here was CD4+ T cells from peripheral blood mononuclear cells, taken in the second trimester of pregnancy. All receptors come from a female donor with multiple sclerosis, enrolled in a pregnancy study. The CDR3 runs from the conserved cysteine through the conserved F or W. The D gene is left open where the match is weak. Rows may omit the clone size; those that give it use once, few, many or a size class.

v_gene	abundance	d_gene	j_gene	CDR3nt	CDR3aa
TRBV7-9	once	-	TRBJ2-7	TGTGCCAGCAGCCCAGCTGGGGGGGCAGAGCAGTACTTC	CASSPAGGAEQYF
TRBV2	-	TRBD1	TRBJ2-5	TGTGCCAGCAGTACGGACAGGGGAGAGGGGGAGACCCAGTACTTC	CASSTDRGEGETQYF
TRBV6-1	once	TRBD2	TRBJ2-3	TGTGCCAGCAGTGAAACCAGACTAGCGGGATTCACAGATACGCAGTATTTT	CASSETRLAGFTDTQYF
TRBV2	-	TRBD1	TRBJ2-2	TGTGCCAGCAGCGCCACAGGGGACACCGGGGAGCTGTTTTTT	CASSATGDTGELFF
TRBV4-2	-	-	TRBJ1-1	TGTGCCAGCAGCCAAGATCCCTCCTCCGTCGGGGTCCGCACTGAAGCTTTCTTT	CASSQDPSSVGVRTEAFF
TRBV28	-	-	TRBJ1-4	TGTGCCAGCAGTTTAGGAGGTGAAAAACTGTTTTTT	CASSLGGEKLFF
TRBV11-3	-	-	TRBJ2-1	TGTGCCAGCAGCTTAGGCTTAAGAACCCAACAAGACAATGAGCAGTTCTTC	CASSLGLRTQQDNEQFF
TRBV2	few	TRBD1	TRBJ1-1	TGTGCCAGCAGTTCGACAGGGTCGAACACTGAAGCTTTCTTT	CASSSTGSNTEAFF
TRBV2	-	-	TRBJ2-4	TGTGCCAGCAGTGAAGCGACGGGGAAAAACATTCAGTACTTC	CASSEATGKNIQYF
TRBV5-1	-	-	TRBJ1-1	TGCGCCAGCAGCTTGGTTACACAGAACACTGAAGCTTTCTTT	CASSLVTQNTEAFF
TRBV7-2	-	TRBD2	TRBJ2-3	TGTGCCAGCAGCTTAGCGGCTAGCGGGGCCGATACGCAGTATTTT	CASSLAASGADTQYF
TRBV5-1	-	TRBD1	TRBJ2-2	TGCGCCAGCAGCCCCAGGGTCAGGGGGCCGACCGGGGAGCTGTTTTTT	CASSPRVRGPTGELFF
TRBV7-2	-	TRBD1	TRBJ1-2	TGTGCCAGCAGCTTAGCGCCTACAGGGGGAAGCTATGGCTACACCTTC	CASSLAPTGGSYGYTF
TRBV6-1	-	-	TRBJ1-2	TGTGCCAGCAGTGAATATCGGGAAAACTATGGCTACACCTTC	CASSEYRENYGYTF
TRBV4-3	once	-	TRBJ1-1	TGCGCCAGCAGCCAATCGGGATCCATGAACACTGAAGCTTTCTTT	CASSQSGSMNTEAFF
TRBV25-1	-	-	TRBJ2-1	TGTGCCAGCACTCCCCGGTCGGGGGGCCCCTACAATGAGCAGTTCTTC	CASTPRSGGPYNEQFF
TRBV6-6	-	-	TRBJ2-2	TGTGCCAGCAGTTGGGACTCGGACCGGGAGCTGTTTTTT	CASSWDSDRELFF
TRBV7-6	-	-	TRBJ1-2	TGTGCCAGCAGCTTAGGAGAAAATGGTTACTATGGCTACACCTTC	CASSLGENGYYGYTF
TRBV5-4	-	-	TRBJ2-1	TGTGCCAGCAGCTTTTTATTAAATGAGCAGTTCTTC	CASSFLLNEQFF
TRBV14	-	TRBD2	TRBJ2-7	TGTGCCAGCAGCGTTAGCGGGGCCAATCGGGAGCAGTACTTC	CASSVSGANREQYF
TRBV28	-	TRBD1	TRBJ2-7	TGTGCCAGCAGTATCCAGGGGACAGGGTCCCCCGAGCAGTACTTC	CASSIQGTGSPEQYF
TRBV2	-	TRBD1	TRBJ2-5	TGTGCCAGCAGCTCCGGGACAGGGGGCTTCCAAGAGACCCAGTACTTC	CASSSGTGGFQETQYF
TRBV7-3	-	-	TRBJ2-1	TGTGCCAGCAGCCTAAATACGGATGAGCAGTTCTTC	CASSLNTDEQFF
TRBV6-6	once	-	TRBJ2-7	TGTGCCAGCAGGCAAGGGGGGGCCGGCGAGCAGTACTTC	CASRQGGAGEQYF
TRBV18	-	-	TRBJ2-5	TGTGCCAGCTCCCCGTACCAAGAGACCCAGTACTTC	CASSPYQETQYF
TRBV18	once	-	TRBJ1-4	TGTGCCAGCTCACCACGAGGTCACCGAGGGGGAAATGAAAAACTGTTTTTT	CASSPRGHRGGNEKLFF
TRBV29-1	-	-	TRBJ1-1	TGCAGCGTTTCGACAGGATTGACTGAAGCTTTCTTT	CSVSTGLTEAFF
TRBV9	-	TRBD2	TRBJ2-7	TGTGCCAGCAGCGTAGTTCCGGGGGGCTACGAGCAGTACTTC	CASSVVPGGYEQYF